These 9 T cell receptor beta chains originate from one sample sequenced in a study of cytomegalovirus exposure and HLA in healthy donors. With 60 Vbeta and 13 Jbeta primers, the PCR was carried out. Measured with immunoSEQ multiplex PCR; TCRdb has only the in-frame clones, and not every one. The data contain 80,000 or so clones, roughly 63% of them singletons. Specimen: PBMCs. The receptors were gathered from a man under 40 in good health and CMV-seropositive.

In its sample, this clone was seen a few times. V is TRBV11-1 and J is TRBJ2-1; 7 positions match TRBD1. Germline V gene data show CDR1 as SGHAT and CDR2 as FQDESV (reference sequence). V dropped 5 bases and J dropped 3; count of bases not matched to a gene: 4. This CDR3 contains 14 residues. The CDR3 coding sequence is TGTGCCAGCAGCCGGACAGGCAACTACAATGAGCAGTTCTTC. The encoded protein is CASSRTGNYNEQFF.

The CDR3 region has the DNA TGCAGCGTTTTGACAGAACCGAGCCTTCCCTACGAGCAGTACTTC. Translated: CSVLTEPSLPYEQYF. This chain joins TRBV29-1 and TRBJ2-5; D is perhaps TRBD1 (5 bases). TRBJ2-7 matches the DNA end more closely, so the J call is doubtful. The CDR3 consists of 15 residues. CDR1 and CDR2 (germline): SQVTM, ANQGSEA.

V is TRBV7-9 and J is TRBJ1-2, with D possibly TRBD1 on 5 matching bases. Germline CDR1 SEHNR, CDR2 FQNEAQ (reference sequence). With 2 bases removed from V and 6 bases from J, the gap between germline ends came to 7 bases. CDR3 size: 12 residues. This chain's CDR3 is CASSLTDNGYTF. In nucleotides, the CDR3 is TGTGCCAGCAGCTTAACGGACAATGGCTACACCTTC.

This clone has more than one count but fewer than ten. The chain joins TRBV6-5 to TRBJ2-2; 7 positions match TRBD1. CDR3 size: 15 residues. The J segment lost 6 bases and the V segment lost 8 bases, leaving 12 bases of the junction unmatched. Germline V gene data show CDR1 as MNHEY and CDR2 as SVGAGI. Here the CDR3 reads CASGRVDRDAGELFF. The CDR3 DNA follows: TGTGCCAGCGGTAGAGTAGACAGGGACGCCGGGGAGCTGTTTTTT.

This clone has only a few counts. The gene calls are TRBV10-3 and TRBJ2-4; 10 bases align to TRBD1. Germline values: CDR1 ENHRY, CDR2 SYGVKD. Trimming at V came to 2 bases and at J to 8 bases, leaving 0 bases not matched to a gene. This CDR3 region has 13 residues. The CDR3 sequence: CAISEGQGDIQYF. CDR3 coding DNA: TGTGCCATCAGTGAGGGACAGGGGGACATTCAGTACTTC.

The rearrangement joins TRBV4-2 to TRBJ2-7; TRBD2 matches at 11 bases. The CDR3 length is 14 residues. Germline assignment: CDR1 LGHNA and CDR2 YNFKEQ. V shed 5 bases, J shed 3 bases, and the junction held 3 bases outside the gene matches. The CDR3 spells CASSFGTSGYEQYF. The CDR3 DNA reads TGTGCCAGCAGCTTCGGGACTAGCGGCTACGAGCAGTACTTC.

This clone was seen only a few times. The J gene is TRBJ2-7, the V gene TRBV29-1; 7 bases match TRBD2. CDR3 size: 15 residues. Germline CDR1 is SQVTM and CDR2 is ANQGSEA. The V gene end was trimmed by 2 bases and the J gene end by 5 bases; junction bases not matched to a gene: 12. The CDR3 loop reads CSVEWASGREHEQYF. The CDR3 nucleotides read TGCAGCGTTGAATGGGCTAGTGGGCGGGAGCACGAGCAGTACTTC.

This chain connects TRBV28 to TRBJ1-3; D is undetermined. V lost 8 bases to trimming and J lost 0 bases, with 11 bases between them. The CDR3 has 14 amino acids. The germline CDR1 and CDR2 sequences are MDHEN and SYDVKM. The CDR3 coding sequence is TGTGCCAGCGACACAATAAGCTCTGGAAACACCATATATTTT. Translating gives CASDTISSGNTIYF.

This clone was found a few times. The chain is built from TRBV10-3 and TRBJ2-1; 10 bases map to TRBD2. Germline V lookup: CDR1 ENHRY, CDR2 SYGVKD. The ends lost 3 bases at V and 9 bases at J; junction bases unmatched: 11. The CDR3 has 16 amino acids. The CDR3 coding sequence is TGTGCCATCAGTGACCGAGTAGCGGGAGGACACGTTGAGCAGTTCTTC. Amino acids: CAISDRVAGGHVEQFF.